Below, 8 T cell receptor beta chains from the same sample are listed, as sequenced in a study of T cell responses to AZD1222 COVID-19 vaccine (dated by TCRdb to the early 2020s). The intended sense of this specimen's time point label: baseline before first vaccination. Libraries were constructed by the immunoSEQ multiplex PCR assay. Here the immuneACCESS table is served through TCRdb, limited to in-frame sequences with V and J called. Missing clones are a known gap in these copies; in checked studies unresolved V genes cover under half, and the rest lacks a known reason. Present in this sample are over 100,000 clones, approximately 90% of which were seen just once. In total, the top ten clones hold 7% to 8.5% of the sample. The sequenced sample was peripheral blood, obtained on day 0 of AZD1222 vaccination. The receptors stem from an adult in good health.

On this clone: The same CDR3 can be traced to other DNA sequences in this sample. The J gene is TRBJ1-4, the V gene TRBV20-1, with D tentatively TRBD1 (6 bases). The CDR3 extends over 11 amino acids. Germline V gene data show CDR1 as DFQATT and CDR2 as SNEGSKA (reference sequence). V was cut by 2 bases and J by 8 bases, with 6 bases left in between. The CDR3 spells CSARRGEKLFF. CDR3 sequence (DNA): TGCAGTGCTAGAAGGGGGGAAAAACTGTTTTTT.

J is TRBJ1-1 and V is TRBV3-1 (or the pseudogene TRBV3-2); the match to TRBD1 covers 10 bases. The CDR3 consists of 17 residues. V was pared by 1 base and J by 9 bases, with 14 bases of the junction left unmatched. Germline assignment: CDR1 LGHDT and CDR2 YNNKEL (reference sequence). CDR3 DNA: TGTGCCAGCAGCCAAGGACAGGGGGCTGGTTGGGGGAAGAAAGCTTTCTTT. Translating gives CASSQGQGAGWGKKAFF.

This chain connects TRBV11-2 to TRBJ2-2, with D uncertain. V was clipped by 5 bases and J by 6 bases, with 10 bases between them. Germline V gene lookup returns CDR1 SGHAT and CDR2 FQNNGV. The CDR3 is 13 residues long. Written as DNA, the CDR3 is TGTGCCAGCAGCCCCCTAAACGCCGGGGAGCTGTTTTTT. This gives the protein CASSPLNAGELFF.

V and J are TRBV5-1 and TRBJ2-3, with D possibly matching TRBD2 (6 bases). This CDR3 comprises 15 residues. V lost 1 base and J 4 bases, leaving 13 bases between the germline ends. Germline assignment: CDR1 SGHRS and CDR2 YFSETQ. The CDR3 DNA reads TGCGCCAGCAGCTTGCTTCAGGGAGGATCAGATACGCAGTATTTT. Its translation: CASSLLQGGSDTQYF.

The rearrangement uses TRBV18 and TRBJ2-5; no clear D. The V end lost 5 bases, the J end lost 4 bases, and 8 bases lay between the germline ends. Germline lookup yields CDR1 KGHSH and CDR2 LQKENI. This CDR3 region has 12 residues. CDR3 protein: CASSLISETQYF. For the CDR3, the DNA is TGTGCCAGCTCATTAATCTCAGAGACCCAGTACTTC.

The genes are TRBV19 and TRBJ2-4, with D perhaps TRBD1 (5 bases). Trimming left V 0 bases short and J 1 base short, with 25 bases between. This CDR3 is built from 21 residues. Per the germline V gene, CDR1 is LNHDA and CDR2 is SQIVND (reference sequence). CDR3 loop: CASSIEARVWAMGTAKNIQYF. The CDR3 nucleotides are TGTGCCAGTAGTATAGAGGCCAGGGTTTGGGCAATGGGTACGGCCAAAAACATTCAGTACTTC.

This clone was found many times. The chain combines TRBV28 with TRBJ1-1; no reliable D call. The germline V gene has CDR1 MDHEN and CDR2 SYDVKM. The CDR3 consists of 12 residues. The germline V and J ends were trimmed by 6 bases and 2 bases, with 7 bases remaining between them. CDR3 amino acids: CASSISNTEAFF. For the CDR3, the DNA is TGTGCCAGCAGCATTTCTAACACTGAAGCTTTCTTT.

The chain links TRBV5-1 to TRBJ2-1; 9 bases match TRBD1. With V trimmed by 0 bases and J by 8 bases, 6 bases remained unmatched. Germline CDR1 is SGHRS and CDR2 is YFSETQ. This CDR3 spans 15 amino acids. This CDR3 is CASSLDGQGIDEQFF. CDR3 nucleotides: TGCGCCAGCAGCTTGGACGGACAGGGGATCGATGAGCAGTTCTTC. Looking up the rest from reference TRBV5-1 and TRBJ2-1 gives the full variable domain: KAGVTQTPRYLIKTRGQQVTLSCSPISGHRSVSWYQQTPGQGLQFLFEYFSETQRNKGNFPGRFSGRQFSNSRSEMNVSTLELGDSALYLCASSLDGQGIDEQFFGPGTRLTVL.